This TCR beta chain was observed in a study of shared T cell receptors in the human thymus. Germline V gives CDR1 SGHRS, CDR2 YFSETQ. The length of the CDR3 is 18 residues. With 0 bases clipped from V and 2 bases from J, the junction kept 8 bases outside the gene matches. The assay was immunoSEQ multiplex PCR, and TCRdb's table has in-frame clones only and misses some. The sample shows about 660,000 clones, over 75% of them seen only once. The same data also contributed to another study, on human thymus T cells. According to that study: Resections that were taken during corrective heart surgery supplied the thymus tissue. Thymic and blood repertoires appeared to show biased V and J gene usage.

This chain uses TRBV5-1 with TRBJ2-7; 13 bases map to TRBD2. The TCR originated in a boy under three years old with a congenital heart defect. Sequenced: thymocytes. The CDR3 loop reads CASSLETSGRGGPYEQYF. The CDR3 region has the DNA TGCGCCAGCAGCTTGGAAACTAGCGGGAGGGGAGGTCCCTACGAGCAGTACTTC. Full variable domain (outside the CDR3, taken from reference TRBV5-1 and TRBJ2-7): KAGVTQTPRYLIKTRGQQVTLSCSPISGHRSVSWYQQTPGQGLQFLFEYFSETQRNKGNFPGRFSGRQFSNSRSEMNVSTLELGDSALYLCASSLETSGRGGPYEQYFGPGTRLTVT.